The entry below describes one T cell receptor (beta chain). The data were taken from a study of glioma-infiltrating T cells after dendritic cell vaccination. About the study: Patients had newly diagnosed or recurrent glioblastoma and received dendritic cell vaccines. Dendritic cell vaccine was injected intradermally three times, biweekly.

Only in-frame clones appear in the TCRdb table, and some are missing; sequencing was by immunoSEQ multiplex PCR. Among about 67,000 clones, 81% were seen once, and the ten largest hold 6.5% to 10%. Germline-derived CDR1 and CDR2 are SGDLS and YYNGEE. V shed 2 bases and J 3 bases; nucleotides not matched to a gene: 5. The CDR3 extends over 16 amino acids. J is TRBJ2-1 and V is TRBV9; 10 bases are shared with TRBD1. The sequences come from blood, collected before dendritic cell vaccination. This sequence was found in a human donor with glioblastoma. CDR3 residues: CASSVEGQGLYNEQFF. The DNA of the CDR3 is TGTGCCAGCAGCGTGGAGGGACAGGGGCTCTACAATGAGCAGTTCTTC.